The 26 T cell receptor beta chains given below trace back to one sample, sequenced in a study of blood T cell repertoires in COVID-19. Generated by immunoSEQ multiplex PCR, the TCRdb table keeps only in-frame clones and is missing some. This sample has approximately 230,000 clones, with about four fifths found just once. The sample was peripheral blood. These receptor sequences come from a man aged 80 or over with acute or convalescent COVID-19.

This sequence joins TRBV24-1 and TRBJ1-5; TRBD1 matches at 10 bases. The J segment lost 7 bases and the V segment lost 7 bases, leaving 9 bases of the junction unmatched. The CDR3 loop spans 15 amino acids. Germline V gene lookup returns CDR1 KGHDR and CDR2 SFDVKD. DNA for the CDR3: TGTGCCACCAGCTGGACAGGGGGAGTGGAGCAGCCCCAGCATTTT. It translates to CATSWTGGVEQPQHF.

The genes are TRBV30 and TRBJ2-6; D gene unclear. V lost 5 bases, J lost 0 bases, and 5 bases lay in between. This CDR3 is built from 13 residues. CDR1 and CDR2 from the germline V gene are GTSNPN and SVGIG (reference sequence). CDR3 coding DNA: TGTGCCTGGGCTAACTCTGGGGCCAACGTCCTGACTTTC. Translating gives CAWANSGANVLTF.

The genes are TRBV3-1 (or the pseudogene TRBV3-2) and TRBJ1-2, with a possible D match to TRBD1 (5 bases). Germline V gene data show CDR1 as LGHDT and CDR2 as YNNKEL (reference sequence). The ends were cut back, 4 bases at V and 2 bases at J, with 20 bases in the middle. The CDR3 is 17 residues long. In DNA form, the CDR3 reads TGTGCCAGCAGCCCCACCCAACGGTGGGGGGGGAACTATGGCTACACCTTC. Translation gives CASSPTQRWGGNYGYTF.

This clone was detected once. V is TRBV4-1 and J is TRBJ2-7, with 7 bases matching TRBD1. Germline V gene sequence: CDR1 MGHRA, CDR2 YSYEKL. V lost 3 bases to trimming and J lost 5 bases; unmatched junction nucleotides: 4. The CDR3 has 13 residues. The CDR3 sequence: CASSHDRAHEQYF. CDR3 in DNA: TGCGCCAGCAGCCACGACAGGGCTCACGAGCAGTACTTC.

The chain joins TRBV2 to TRBJ2-4, with 7 nucleotides matching TRBD1. There are 16 residues in the CDR3. Trimming at V came to 4 bases and at J to 6 bases, leaving 12 bases not matched to a gene. CDR1 and CDR2 from the germline V gene are SNHLY and FYNNEI. CDR3 in amino acids: CASSARTGLWGNIQYF. Written as DNA, the CDR3 is TGTGCCAGCAGTGCAAGGACAGGCTTATGGGGAAACATTCAGTACTTC.

The gene calls are TRBV4-1 and TRBJ1-4; D gene unclear. Trimming removed 2 bases at V and 2 bases at J, with 15 bases between. The length of the CDR3 is 17 residues. CDR1 is MGHRA, CDR2 YSYEKL, per germline. The CDR3 loop reads CASSQYLPGVTNEKLFF. The CDR3, as DNA: TGCGCCAGCAGCCAATATTTGCCCGGGGTCACTAATGAAAAACTGTTTTTT.

The chain uses TRBV5-1 and TRBJ2-7, with TRBD1 identical over 8 bases. The V gene's germline CDR1 is SGHRS and CDR2 YFSETQ. This CDR3 comprises 15 residues. The V and J ends lost 3 bases and 3 bases, in that order; junction bases with no gene match: 8. For the CDR3, the DNA is TGCGCCAGCAGCTGGCAGGGGGCGACCTACTACGAGCAGTACTTC. It codes for CASSWQGATYYEQYF.

In this sample, this clone turned up once. The genes are TRBV6-1 and TRBJ2-7; 8 bases fit TRBD2. V lost 1 base, J lost 6 bases, and 14 bases stayed unmatched. This CDR3 spans 17 amino acids. The V gene's germline CDR1 is MNHNS and CDR2 SASEGT. The CDR3 sequence is CASSEVLTSSGGGEQYF. DNA of the CDR3: TGTGCCAGCAGTGAAGTCCTCACCTCAAGCGGGGGAGGCGAGCAGTACTTC.

This clone has just one count. The chain carries TRBV2 and TRBJ1-2, with D perhaps TRBD1 (6 bases). This CDR3 contains 13 residues. V lost 6 bases and J lost 6, with 14 bases in between. The germline V gene encodes CDR1 SNHLY and CDR2 FYNNEI. The CDR3 region has the DNA TGTGCCAGCAGCTACACAGGGCTCGATGGCTACACCTTC. Translated: CASSYTGLDGYTF.

CDR3 nucleotides: TGTGCCAGCAGCTCATGGACTACCCTAGCCAAAAACATTCAGTACTTC. Translating it yields CASSSWTTLAKNIQYF. V and J are TRBV4-2 and TRBJ2-4; possibly TRBD2 for D (6 bases). The CDR3 has 16 amino acids. The germline gives CDR1 LGHNA, CDR2 YNFKEQ. The ends were cut back, 5 bases at V and 0 bases at J, with 14 bases in the middle.

This rearrangement joins TRBV28 to TRBJ1-5; 7 bases match TRBD1. The CDR3 has 14 amino acids. V was pared by 5 bases and J by 5 bases, with 6 bases of the junction left unmatched. The V gene's germline CDR1 is MDHEN and CDR2 SYDVKM. CDR3 nucleotides: TGTGCCAGCAGTCCAGGACAGGCTCATCAGCCCCAGCATTTT. As protein: CASSPGQAHQPQHF.

This clone was picked up many times. This chain connects TRBV5-8 to TRBJ1-5; weak D call: TRBD1 (6 bases). The CDR3 extends over 15 amino acids. The germline CDR1 and CDR2 sequences are SGHTS and YDEGEE. The ends were cut back, 1 base at V and 5 bases at J, with 13 bases in the middle. The CDR3 region is CASSLRGHNDQPQHF. The CDR3, as DNA: TGTGCCAGCAGCTTGCGGGGACATAACGATCAGCCCCAGCATTTT.

The genes are TRBV28 and TRBJ2-7, with TRBD2 matching 8 bases. V lost 4 bases and J lost 4; bases outside the gene matches: 12. The CDR3 is made up of 16 amino acids. Germline CDR1 reads MDHEN; CDR2 reads SYDVKM. CDR3 sequence reads: CASSSPNSPGGYEQYF. CDR3 nucleotide sequence: TGTGCCAGCAGTTCCCCCAATTCTCCGGGAGGGTACGAGCAGTACTTC. The whole variable domain, filled in from reference TRBV28 and TRBJ2-7, reads DVKVTQSSRYLVKRTGEKVFLECVQDMDHENMFWYRQDPGLGLRLIYFSYDVKMKEKGDIPEGYSVSREKKERFSLILESASTNQTSMYLCASSSPNSPGGYEQYFGPGTRLTVT.

The J gene is TRBJ1-1, the V gene TRBV6-6; D may be TRBD1 (6 bases). Deletions cut 0 bases from V and 5 bases from J, with 16 bases between. Per germline, CDR1 MNHNY and CDR2 SVGAGI (reference sequence). The CDR3 contains 16 residues. The CDR3 DNA reads as TGTGCCAGCAGTTACTCGGGGGCTGGATTCGGGACTGAAGCTTTCTTT. Protein sequence: CASSYSGAGFGTEAFF.

This clone was found a few times. This rearrangement joins TRBV18 to TRBJ2-7; 10 positions match TRBD2. CDR3 length: 15 amino acids. The V and J ends lost 2 bases and 2 bases, in that order; junction bases with no gene match: 3. The germline CDR1 and CDR2 sequences are KGHSH and LQKENI. The CDR3 region has the DNA TGTGCCAGCTCACCAACTACTAGCGGGACCTACGAGCAGTACTTC. Its translation is CASSPTTSGTYEQYF.

V and J are TRBV7-9 and TRBJ2-7, with a possible D match to TRBD2 (5 bases). V lost 3 bases, J lost 3 bases, and 18 bases lay in between. From germline, CDR1 is SEHNR and CDR2 FQNEAQ (reference sequence). The CDR3 extends over 16 amino acids. The chain's CDR3 is CASSFLSGNSFYEQYF. CDR3 sequence (DNA): TGTGCCAGCAGCTTTCTATCCGGGAACAGCTTCTACGAGCAGTACTTC.

V usage is TRBV6-5 and J usage is TRBJ2-5, with 7 bases identical to TRBD1. CDR1 and CDR2 (germline): MNHEY, SVGAGI. V lost 6 bases to trimming and J lost 1 base; unmatched junction nucleotides: 5. The CDR3 consists of 14 residues. The CDR3 DNA reads TGTGCCAGCAGAACAGGGGCTACCCAAGAGACCCAGTACTTC. Protein sequence: CASRTGATQETQYF.

The chain recombines TRBV3-1 (or the pseudogene TRBV3-2) with TRBJ2-2, with 9 bases aligning to TRBD2. Germline CDR1 and CDR2: LGHDT and YNNKEL (reference sequence). CDR3 length: 16 amino acids. The junction had 8 bases not matched to a gene; V was cut back by 4 bases and J by 5 bases. Here the CDR3 DNA reads TGTGCCAGCAGCCCGATTAGCGGGGGCGGAACCGGGGAGCTGTTTTTT. Its translation: CASSPISGGGTGELFF.

CDR3 in DNA: TGTGCCTGGAGTGGAATAAGGGACAGTCGAAATTCACCCCTCCACTTT. Protein product: CAWSGIRDSRNSPLHF. The chain employs TRBV30 and TRBJ1-6, with 7 bases aligning to TRBD1. V lost 1 base and J lost 7; bases outside the gene matches: 10. This CDR3 spans 16 amino acids. The germline gives CDR1 GTSNPN, CDR2 SVGIG (reference sequence).

This clone was observed a few times. The rearrangement uses TRBV6-1 and TRBJ2-3, with TRBD2 matching over 8 bases. The trim removed 3 bases at V and 2 bases at J, leaving 10 bases unmatched. CDR1 and CDR2 (germline): MNHNS, SASEGT. The CDR3 runs 17 residues. In nucleotides, the CDR3 is TGTGCCAGCAGTGACGGGGGGGGACGGACCCTCACAGATACGCAGTATTTT. This codes for CASSDGGGRTLTDTQYF.

The chain employs TRBV5-1 and TRBJ2-7; TRBD1 matches at 10 bases. This CDR3 has 14 residues. Germline V lookup: CDR1 SGHRS, CDR2 YFSETQ. The V and J ends lost 4 bases and 5 bases, in that order; junction bases with no gene match: 6. The CDR3 loop reads CASSHPGQGNEQYF. The CDR3, as DNA: TGCGCCAGCAGCCACCCGGGACAGGGGAACGAGCAGTACTTC.

The chain joins TRBV2 to TRBJ2-3, with a possible D match to TRBD1 (5 bases). Trimming took off 5 bases at V and 1 base at J, with 10 bases between the two ends. This CDR3 has 14 residues. CDR1 SNHLY and CDR2 FYNNEI come from the germline V gene. Written as DNA, the CDR3 is TGTGCCAGCAGTACAGGCGCTCGCACAGATACGCAGTATTTT. Amino acid sequence: CASSTGARTDTQYF.

This rearrangement joins TRBV24-1 to TRBJ1-1, with 8 nucleotides matching TRBD1. Germline CDR1 is KGHDR and CDR2 is SFDVKD. The J segment lost 1 base and the V segment lost 3 bases, leaving 6 bases of the junction unmatched. The CDR3 is made up of 16 amino acids. CDR3 DNA sequence: TGTGCCACCAGTGATGCCCGACAGGGGAAGAACACTGAAGCTTTCTTT. Translation: CATSDARQGKNTEAFF.

The J gene is TRBJ1-4, the V gene TRBV18; TRBD1 matches at 7 bases. The CDR3 length is 14 residues. Germline assignment: CDR1 KGHSH and CDR2 LQKENI. V was clipped by 5 bases and J by 7 bases; unmatched bases: 7. The CDR3 loop reads CASSADRRGEKLFF. CDR3 DNA: TGTGCCAGCTCAGCGGACAGGAGGGGTGAAAAACTGTTTTTT.

This clone appeared a single time. V is TRBV9 and J is TRBJ2-1; a weak D match, TRBD2 (7 bases). Germline values: CDR1 SGDLS, CDR2 YYNGEE. Trimming took off 4 bases at V and 9 bases at J, with 23 bases between the two ends. This CDR3 has 16 residues. In nucleotides, the CDR3 is TGTGCCAGCAGCCCACAGGGAACGGGGAGGGTGAGTGAGCAGTTCTTC. Translating gives CASSPQGTGRVSEQFF.

The chain carries TRBV2 and TRBJ1-4; no definite D call. Looked up from germline, CDR1 is SNHLY and CDR2 is FYNNEI. The CDR3 spans 11 residues. The germline V and J ends were trimmed by 4 bases and 7 bases, with 4 bases remaining between them. The CDR3 region is CASSVVEKLFF. Written as DNA, the CDR3 is TGTGCCAGCAGTGTCGTTGAAAAACTGTTTTTT.